This T cell receptor (beta chain) was documented in a study of T cell responses to AZD1222 COVID-19 vaccine. Measured with immunoSEQ multiplex PCR; TCRdb has only the in-frame clones, and not every one. The sample shows around 140,000 clones, roughly 90% of them seen only once. This sequence originates from an adult in good health. Sequencing used peripheral blood, obtained on day 0 of AZD1222 vaccination.

The CDR3 loop reads CASSDSPNTEAFF. The CDR3 coding sequence is TGCGCCAGCAGTGACAGCCCGAACACTGAAGCTTTCTTT. The chain links TRBV10-1 to TRBJ1-1, with D unresolved. The CDR3 contains 13 residues. Trimming removed 3 bases from V and 1 base from J, with 6 bases in between. Germline lookup yields CDR1 WNHNN and CDR2 SYGVQD (reference sequence).